This T cell receptor (beta chain) was obtained from a study of CD4 T cells in relation to SARS-CoV-2 and coronaviruses. Unexposed donor CD4+ T cells date from about 2011-2018, before the COVID-19 pandemic. Isolation of CD4+ T cells took place after around 11 days in culture. PBMCs were plated at two million per well in IL-2-containing medium. This clone was detected only a few times. What it binds is unknown. V lost 5 bases and J 5 bases, leaving 7 bases between the germline ends. Germline V CDR1 and CDR2: MNHNY, SVGAGI (reference sequence). The CDR3 length is 12 residues. TCRdb keeps only in-frame clones here, not all; method: immunoSEQ multiplex PCR. The sample lists about 17,000 clones, about 68% occurring once.

Sequenced: CD4+ T cells from PBMCs, cultured in vitro. The genes are TRBV6-6 and TRBJ1-5, with no clear D. The clonotype was recovered from a human donor in good health. CDR3: CASSRSDQPQHF. The CDR3 DNA follows: TGTGCCAGCAGTCGCTCGGATCAGCCCCAGCATTTT.